The 18 T cell receptor beta chains reported below all come from one sample, sequenced in a study of identifying expanded T cells in peripheral blood. The method was immunoSEQ multiplex PCR; TCRdb's version includes in-frame clones alone and lacks a portion of them. There are around 75,000 clones in the sample; approximately 87% occur only once, and 2.5% to 3.5% lies in the top ten. Sequencing used blood. The receptors derive from a person between 18 and 70 years old in good health.

The rearrangement joins TRBV20-1 to TRBJ2-5; D might be TRBD1 or TRBD2, each matching 5 bases. Deletions cut 1 base from V and 11 bases from J, with 11 bases between. This CDR3 has 11 amino acids. Germline V CDR1 and CDR2: DFQATT, SNEGSKA (reference sequence). CDR3 loop: CSARGRGEQYF. The CDR3, as DNA: TGCAGTGCTAGAGGTAGAGGGGAGCAGTACTTC.

The rearrangement links TRBV28 to TRBJ2-7; D uncertain. Germline V gives CDR1 MDHEN, CDR2 SYDVKM. Trimming removed 2 bases at V and 2 bases at J, with 4 bases between. The CDR3 extends over 12 amino acids. CDR3 in amino acids: CASSLAPYEQYF. For the CDR3, the DNA is TGTGCCAGCAGTTTAGCCCCCTACGAGCAGTACTTC.

This rearrangement joins TRBV15 to TRBJ1-1; D gene uncertain. This CDR3 region has 13 residues. The germline V gene encodes CDR1 LNHNV and CDR2 YYDKDF (reference sequence). V lost 0 bases and J lost 7, with 9 bases in between. In DNA, the CDR3 is TGTGCCACCAGCAGAGATGTTCGCGATGAAGCTTTCTTT. This translates into CATSRDVRDEAFF.

To note about this clone: Different DNA sequences within this sample yield the same CDR3. The J gene is TRBJ2-3, the V gene TRBV7-9; D gene uncertain. The ends were cut back, 5 bases at V and 4 bases at J, with 10 bases in the middle. Germline-derived CDR1 and CDR2 are SEHNR and FQNEAQ (reference sequence). CDR3 length: 13 amino acids. The CDR3 nucleotides read TGTGCCAGCAGCCCGCGAGGCCCAGATACGCAGTATTTT. Translation gives CASSPRGPDTQYF.

The gene calls are TRBV4-1 and TRBJ1-4, with no clear D. Germline loops: CDR1 MGHRA, CDR2 YSYEKL. V lost 1 base and J 8 bases, leaving 8 bases between the germline ends. The CDR3 spans 13 residues. CDR3 protein: CASSQAVDEKLFF. CDR3 DNA sequence: TGCGCCAGCAGCCAAGCGGTCGACGAAAAACTGTTTTTT.

The chain employs TRBV10-3 and TRBJ2-7; tentatively, D is TRBD1 or TRBD2 (7 bases each). The CDR3 has 15 residues. CDR1 ENHRY and CDR2 SYGVKD come from the germline V gene. The V and J ends lost 3 bases and 3 bases respectively, with 15 bases between them. The CDR3 spells CAISEVGGGSYEQYF. In nucleotides, the CDR3 is TGTGCCATCAGTGAAGTAGGGGGCGGGAGCTACGAGCAGTACTTC.

This sequence joins TRBV27 and TRBJ2-2, with D tentatively TRBD1 or TRBD2 (5 bases each). The V and J ends lost 4 bases and 7 bases respectively, with 22 bases between them. This CDR3 has 17 residues. Germline CDR1 is MNHEY and CDR2 is SMNVEV (reference sequence). DNA for the CDR3: TGTGCCAGCAGTTCCTATCTCGGTTTGGCGAGGGGCGGGGAGCTGTTTTTT. It translates to CASSSYLGLARGGELFF.

CDR3 amino acids: CASSQTGWGGYTF. CDR3 sequence (DNA): TGCGCCAGCAGCCAGACGGGGTGGGGAGGCTACACCTTC. The chain is built from TRBV4-3 and TRBJ1-2, with unresolved D. The germline gives CDR1 LGHNA, CDR2 YSLEER. The CDR3 length is 13 residues. The germline V and J ends were trimmed by 3 bases and 8 bases, with 13 bases remaining between them.

This sequence joins TRBV21-1 and TRBJ2-2; the listed D gene, TRBD2, was not tested against the DNA. TRBV21-1 is a listed pseudogene. The CDR3 length is 14 residues. CDR3 sequence reads: CASRDSDNTGELFF. The CDR3 region has the DNA TGTGCCAGTCGTGATAGCGACAACACCGGGGAGCTGTTTTTT.

The J gene is TRBJ2-7, the V gene TRBV7-2; D is uncertain. Per the germline V gene, CDR1 is SGHTA and CDR2 is FQGNSA. Trimming stripped 5 bases from V and 1 base from J, with 12 bases between. This CDR3 region has 14 residues. The CDR3 DNA sequence: TGTGCCAGCAGCCCACCGGGTGGTTCCTACGAGCAGTACTTC. This sequence encodes CASSPPGGSYEQYF.

The gene calls are TRBV5-1 and TRBJ1-2; D remains ambiguous. Germline CDR1 and CDR2: SGHRS and YFSETQ. Between the trimmed V and J ends, which lost 5 bases and 4 bases, there was a span of 15 bases. CDR3 size: 14 residues. CDR3 protein: CASRANDGFYGYTF. The CDR3 DNA is TGCGCCAGCAGGGCCAACGACGGATTCTATGGCTACACCTTC.

The V gene is TRBV5-1, the J gene TRBJ2-7, with a possible D match to TRBD1 (6 bases). The CDR3 extends over 15 amino acids. Trimming took 2 bases from V and 6 from J, leaving 18 bases between them. Germline CDR1 and CDR2: SGHRS and YFSETQ. CDR3: CASSFEQGRLGEQYF. CDR3 coding DNA: TGCGCCAGCAGCTTCGAACAGGGTAGGCTAGGCGAGCAGTACTTC.

This sequence joins TRBV6-1 and TRBJ1-6; D gene unclear. V dropped 5 bases and J dropped 8 bases, with 10 bases sitting between them. This CDR3 spans 13 amino acids. The germline gives CDR1 MNHNS, CDR2 SASEGT. The CDR3 bases are TGTGCCAGCAGTCCAGAAGGAGATTCACCCCTCCACTTT. Its protein is CASSPEGDSPLHF.

This sequence joins TRBV7-9 and TRBJ2-7, with 7 nucleotides matching TRBD1. CDR1 is SEHNR and CDR2 is FQNEAQ in the germline V gene (reference sequence). V dropped 5 bases and J dropped 7; count of bases not matched to a gene: 11. This CDR3 comprises 14 residues. For the CDR3, the DNA is TGTGCCAGCAGCCCGCGACAGGGCTCCGGGGAGCAGTACTTC. Translated: CASSPRQGSGEQYF.

This chain uses TRBV30 with TRBJ2-2; 7 bases agree with TRBD1. The J segment lost 6 bases and the V segment lost 4 bases, leaving 11 bases of the junction unmatched. CDR1 is GTSNPN, CDR2 SVGIG, per germline (reference sequence). This CDR3 is 15 amino acids long. CDR3: CAWTPPRGFAGELFF. Here the CDR3 DNA reads TGTGCCTGGACCCCTCCCAGGGGGTTTGCCGGGGAGCTGTTTTTT.

The V and J genes are TRBV15 and TRBJ2-3, with 8 nucleotides matching TRBD2. The V gene end was trimmed by 5 bases and the J gene end by 4 bases; junction bases not matched to a gene: 8. There are 15 residues in the CDR3. Germline V CDR1 and CDR2: LNHNV, YYDKDF (reference sequence). CDR3 nucleotide sequence: TGTGCCACCAGCCCGGGGGGGGGTGCGGCAGATACGCAGTATTTT. It translates to CATSPGGGAADTQYF.

The chain has TRBV15 and TRBJ2-7; no definite D call. The CDR3 consists of 13 residues. The germline V and J ends were trimmed by 0 bases and 1 base, with 4 bases remaining between them. In germline, CDR1 is LNHNV, CDR2 YYDKDF (reference sequence). The chain's CDR3 is CATSRDQSYEQYF. CDR3 coding DNA: TGTGCCACCAGCAGAGATCAGTCCTACGAGCAGTACTTC.

V and J are TRBV7-2 and TRBJ2-7; D remains unclear. Between the trimmed V and J ends, which lost 4 bases and 2 bases, there was a span of 6 bases. The CDR3 spans 12 residues. The germline V gene has CDR1 SGHTA and CDR2 FQGNSA. CDR3 sequence: CASSSTTYEQYF. As DNA, the CDR3 is TGTGCCAGCAGCTCTACCACCTACGAGCAGTACTTC.